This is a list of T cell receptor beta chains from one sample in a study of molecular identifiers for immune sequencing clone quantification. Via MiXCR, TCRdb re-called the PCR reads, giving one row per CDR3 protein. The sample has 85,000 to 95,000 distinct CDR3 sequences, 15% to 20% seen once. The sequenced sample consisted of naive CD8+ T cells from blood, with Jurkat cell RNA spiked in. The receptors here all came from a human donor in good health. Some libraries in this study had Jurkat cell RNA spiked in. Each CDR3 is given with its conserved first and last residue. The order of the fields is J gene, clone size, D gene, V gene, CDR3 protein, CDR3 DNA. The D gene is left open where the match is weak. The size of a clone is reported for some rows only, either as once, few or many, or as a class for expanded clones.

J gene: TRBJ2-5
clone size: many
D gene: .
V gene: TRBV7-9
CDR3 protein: CASSLVLGRGGLETQYF
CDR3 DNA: TGTGCCAGCAGCTTAGTTTTGGGCAGGGGCGGTTTGGAGACCCAGTACTTC

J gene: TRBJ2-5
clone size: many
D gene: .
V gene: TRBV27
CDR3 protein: CASSLVNVQGVGKETQYF
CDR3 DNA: TGTGCCAGCAGTTTAGTCAACGTACAGGGAGTGGGAAAAGAGACCCAGTACTTC

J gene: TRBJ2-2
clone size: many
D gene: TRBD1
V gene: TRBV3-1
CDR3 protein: CASSQPGQKPGELFF
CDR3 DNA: TGTGCCAGCAGCCAACCGGGACAGAAGCCCGGGGAGCTGTTTTTT

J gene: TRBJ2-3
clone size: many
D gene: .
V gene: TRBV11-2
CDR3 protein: CASSLDKDREITDTQYF
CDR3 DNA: TGTGCCAGCAGCTTAGATAAGGACAGAGAAATCACAGATACGCAGTATTTT

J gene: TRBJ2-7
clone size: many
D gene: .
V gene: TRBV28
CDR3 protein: CASSQPGGPYEQYF
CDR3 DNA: TGTGCCAGCAGTCAACCCGGGGGCCCCTACGAGCAGTACTTC

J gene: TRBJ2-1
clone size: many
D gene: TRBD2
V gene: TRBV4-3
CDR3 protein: CASSPGLANYNEQFF
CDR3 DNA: TGCGCCAGCAGCCCGGGACTAGCGAACTACAATGAGCAGTTCTTC

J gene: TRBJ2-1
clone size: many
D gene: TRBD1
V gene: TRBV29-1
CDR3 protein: CSVEGLTGGQYNEQFF
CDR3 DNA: TGCAGCGTTGAGGGCTTAACAGGGGGTCAATACAATGAGCAGTTCTTC

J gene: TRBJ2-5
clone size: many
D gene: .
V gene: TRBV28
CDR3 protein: CASSLLRDTQETQYF
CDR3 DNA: TGTGCCAGCAGTTTACTCCGGGACACTCAAGAGACCCAGTACTTC

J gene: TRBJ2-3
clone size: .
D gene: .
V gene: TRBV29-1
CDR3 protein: CSAQNGADTQYF
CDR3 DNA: TGCAGCGCCCAAAACGGGGCCGATACGCAGTATTTT

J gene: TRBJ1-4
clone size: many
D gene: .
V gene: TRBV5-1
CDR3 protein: CASSLTPETDFNEKLFF
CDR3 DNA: TGCGCCAGCAGCTTGACCCCCGAGACGGATTTTAATGAAAAACTGTTTTTT

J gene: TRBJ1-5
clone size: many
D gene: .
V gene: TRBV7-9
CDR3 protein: CASSLDAEPQHF
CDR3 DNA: TGTGCCAGCAGCTTAGATGCAGAGCCCCAGCATTTT

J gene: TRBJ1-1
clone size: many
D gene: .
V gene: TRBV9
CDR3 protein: CASSVGDSNTEAFF
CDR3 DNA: TGTGCCAGCAGCGTAGGGGACTCGAACACTGAAGCTTTCTTT

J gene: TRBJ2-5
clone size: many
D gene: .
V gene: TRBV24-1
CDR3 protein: CATSDPRHTRAKKTQYF
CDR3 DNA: TGTGCCACCAGTGACCCCCGGCATACGAGGGCTAAAAAGACCCAGTACTTC

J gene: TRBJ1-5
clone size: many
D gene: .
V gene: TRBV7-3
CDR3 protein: CASSLGGWRNQPQHF
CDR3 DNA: TGTGCCAGCAGCTTGGGGGGTTGGCGCAATCAGCCCCAGCATTTT

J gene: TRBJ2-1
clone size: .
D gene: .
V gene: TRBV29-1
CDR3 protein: CSVEGTELKYNEQFF
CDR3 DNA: TGCAGCGTTGAAGGGACGGAACTAAAATACAATGAGCAGTTCTTC

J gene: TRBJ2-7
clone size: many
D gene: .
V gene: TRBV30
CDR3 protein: CAWSVGGALEQYF
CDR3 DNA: TGTGCCTGGAGTGTCGGAGGGGCTCTCGAGCAGTACTTC

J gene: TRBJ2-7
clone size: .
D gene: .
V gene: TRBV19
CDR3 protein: CASSNTYEQCF
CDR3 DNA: TGTGCCAGTAGTAACACCTACGAGCAGTGCTTC

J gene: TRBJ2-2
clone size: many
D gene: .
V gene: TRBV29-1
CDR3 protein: CSGELAPGELFF
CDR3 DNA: TGCAGCGGGGAGTTGGCCCCCGGGGAGCTGTTTTTT

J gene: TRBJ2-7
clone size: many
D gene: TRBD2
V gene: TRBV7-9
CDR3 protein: CASSFSGSSYEQYF
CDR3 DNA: TGTGCCAGCAGCTTTAGCGGGAGCTCCTACGAGCAGTACTTC

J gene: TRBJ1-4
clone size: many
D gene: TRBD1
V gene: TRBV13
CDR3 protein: CASSRWGQEKLFF
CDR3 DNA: TGTGCCAGCAGCCGTTGGGGACAGGAAAAACTGTTTTTT

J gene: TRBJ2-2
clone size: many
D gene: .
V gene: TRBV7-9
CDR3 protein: CASLHPEGYTGELFF
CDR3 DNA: TGTGCCAGCCTCCACCCGGAAGGCTACACCGGGGAGCTGTTTTTT

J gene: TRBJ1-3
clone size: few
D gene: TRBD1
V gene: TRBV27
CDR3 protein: CASSPLSPQGAGSGNTIYF
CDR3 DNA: TGTGCCAGCAGTCCGTTGAGCCCCCAGGGGGCCGGATCTGGAAACACCATATATTTT

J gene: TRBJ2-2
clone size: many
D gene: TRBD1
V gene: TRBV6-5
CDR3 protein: CASSYGQVDTGELFF
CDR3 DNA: TGTGCCAGCAGTTACGGACAGGTTGACACCGGGGAGCTGTTTTTT

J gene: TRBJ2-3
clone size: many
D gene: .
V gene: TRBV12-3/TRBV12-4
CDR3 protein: CASSGWVTDTQYF
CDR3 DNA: TGTGCCAGCAGCGGCTGGGTCACAGATACGCAGTATTTT

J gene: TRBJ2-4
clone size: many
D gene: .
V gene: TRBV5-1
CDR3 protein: CASREDRAKNIQYF
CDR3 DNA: TGCGCCAGCAGGGAGGACAGAGCCAAAAACATTCAGTACTTC

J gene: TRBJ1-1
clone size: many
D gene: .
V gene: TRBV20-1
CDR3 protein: CSARGGRLMNTEAFF
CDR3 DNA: TGCAGTGCTAGAGGGGGCCGTCTAATGAACACTGAAGCTTTCTTT

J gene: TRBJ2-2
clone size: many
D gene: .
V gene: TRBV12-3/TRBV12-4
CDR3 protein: CASSHWTGSTGELFF
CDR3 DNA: TGTGCCAGCAGTCATTGGACGGGGAGCACCGGGGAGCTGTTTTTT

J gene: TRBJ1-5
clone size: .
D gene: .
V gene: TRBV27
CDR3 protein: CASSLSGHQPQHF
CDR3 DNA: TGTGCCAGCAGTTTATCTGGACATCAGCCCCAGCATTTT

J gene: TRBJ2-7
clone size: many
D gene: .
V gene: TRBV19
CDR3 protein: CASSMWQGSSEQYF
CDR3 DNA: TGTGCCAGTAGTATGTGGCAGGGGTCCTCCGAGCAGTACTTC

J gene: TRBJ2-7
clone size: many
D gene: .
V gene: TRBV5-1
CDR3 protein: CASSSPGYSYEQYF
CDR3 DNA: TGCGCCAGCAGCAGCCCAGGCTACTCCTACGAGCAGTACTTC

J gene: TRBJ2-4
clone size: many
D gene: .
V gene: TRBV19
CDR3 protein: CASSFGGGKNIQYF
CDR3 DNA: TGTGCCAGTAGTTTCGGCGGTGGCAAAAACATTCAGTACTTC

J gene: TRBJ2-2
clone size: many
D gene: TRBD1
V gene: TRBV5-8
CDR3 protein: CASSWGQGANTGELFF
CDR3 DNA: TGTGCCAGCAGCTGGGGACAGGGCGCGAACACCGGGGAGCTGTTTTTT

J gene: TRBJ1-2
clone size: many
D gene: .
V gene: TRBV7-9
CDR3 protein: CASSLGTPYGYTF
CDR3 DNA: TGTGCCAGCAGCTTGGGGACCCCCTATGGCTACACCTTC

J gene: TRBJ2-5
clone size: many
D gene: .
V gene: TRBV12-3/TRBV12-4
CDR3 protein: CASSLVGVVPQETQYF
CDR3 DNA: TGTGCCAGCAGTTTAGTGGGGGTAGTACCTCAAGAGACCCAGTACTTC

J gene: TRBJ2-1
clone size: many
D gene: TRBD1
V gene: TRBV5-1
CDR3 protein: CASSWADRNNEQFF
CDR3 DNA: TGCGCCAGCAGCTGGGCGGACAGGAACAATGAGCAGTTCTTC

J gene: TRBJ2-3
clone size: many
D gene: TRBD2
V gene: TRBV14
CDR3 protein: CASSPRLADFTDTQYF
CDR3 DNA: TGTGCCAGCAGCCCCAGACTAGCGGACTTCACAGATACGCAGTATTTT

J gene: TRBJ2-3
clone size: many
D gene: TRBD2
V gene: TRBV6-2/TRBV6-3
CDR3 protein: CASSKAGPSDTQYF
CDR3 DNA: TGTGCCAGCAGTAAAGCGGGACCGTCGGATACGCAGTATTTT

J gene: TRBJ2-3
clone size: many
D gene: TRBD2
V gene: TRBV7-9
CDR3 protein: CASSPPLGGRADTQYF
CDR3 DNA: TGTGCCAGCAGCCCTCCACTGGGCGGGAGGGCTGATACGCAGTATTTT

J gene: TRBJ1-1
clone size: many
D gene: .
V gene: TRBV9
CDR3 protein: CASSVGGHTEAFF
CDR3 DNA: TGTGCCAGCAGCGTAGGAGGGCACACTGAAGCTTTCTTT

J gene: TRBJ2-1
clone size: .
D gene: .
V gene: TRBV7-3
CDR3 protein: CASSLSTRRKYNEQFF
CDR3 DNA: TGTGCCAGCAGCTTATCTACCCGGAGGAAATACAATGAGCAGTTCTTC

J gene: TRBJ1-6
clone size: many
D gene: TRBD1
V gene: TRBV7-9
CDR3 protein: CASSPRTGPSSPLHF
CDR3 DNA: TGTGCCAGCAGCCCACGGACAGGGCCAAGTTCACCCCTCCACTTT

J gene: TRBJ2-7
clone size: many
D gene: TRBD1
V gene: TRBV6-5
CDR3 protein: CASKGTGGSEQYF
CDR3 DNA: TGTGCCAGCAAGGGGACAGGGGGATCCGAGCAGTACTTC

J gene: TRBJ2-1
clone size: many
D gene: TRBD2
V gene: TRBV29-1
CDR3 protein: CSVDPLAGQNNEQFF
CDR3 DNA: TGCAGCGTCGACCCACTAGCGGGGCAGAACAATGAGCAGTTCTTC

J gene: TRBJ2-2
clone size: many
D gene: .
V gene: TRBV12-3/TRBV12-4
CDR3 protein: CASTPGEAPRELFF
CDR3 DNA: TGTGCCAGCACCCCCGGGGAAGCACCCCGTGAGCTGTTTTTT

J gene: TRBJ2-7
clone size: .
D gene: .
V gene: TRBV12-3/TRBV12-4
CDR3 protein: CASGQTTGKGYEQYF
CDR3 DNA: TGTGCCAGCGGCCAAACCACGGGCAAGGGCTACGAGCAGTACTTC

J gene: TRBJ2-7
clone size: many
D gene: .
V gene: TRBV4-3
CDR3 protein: CASSQDLRGGYEQYF
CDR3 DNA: TGCGCCAGCAGCCAAGATTTGAGGGGGGGTTACGAGCAGTACTTC

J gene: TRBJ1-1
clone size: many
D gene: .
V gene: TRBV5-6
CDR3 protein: CASSQGDMNTEAFF
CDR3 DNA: TGTGCCAGCAGCCAAGGGGATATGAACACTGAAGCTTTCTTT

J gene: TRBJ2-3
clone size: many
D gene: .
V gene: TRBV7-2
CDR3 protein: CASSSTGYPTDTQYF
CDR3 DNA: TGTGCCAGCAGCTCAACAGGGTATCCGACAGATACGCAGTATTTT

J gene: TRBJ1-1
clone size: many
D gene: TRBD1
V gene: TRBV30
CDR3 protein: CAWHQGQANTEAFF
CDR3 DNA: TGTGCCTGGCACCAGGGACAGGCGAACACTGAAGCTTTCTTT

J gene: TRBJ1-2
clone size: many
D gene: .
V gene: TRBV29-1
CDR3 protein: CSVDSPGDGYTF
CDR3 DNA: TGCAGCGTTGATTCCCCAGGAGATGGCTACACCTTC

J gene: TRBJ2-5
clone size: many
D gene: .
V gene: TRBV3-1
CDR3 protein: CASSPGDWQETQYF
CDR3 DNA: TGTGCCAGCAGCCCAGGGGACTGGCAAGAGACCCAGTACTTC

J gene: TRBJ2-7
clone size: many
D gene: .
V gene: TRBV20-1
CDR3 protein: CSAPAHYEQYF
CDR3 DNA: TGCAGTGCCCCGGCCCACTACGAGCAGTACTTC

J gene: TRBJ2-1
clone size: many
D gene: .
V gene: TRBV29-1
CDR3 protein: CSPQGPTSNEQFF
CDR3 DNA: TGCAGCCCCCAAGGGCCTACTAGCAATGAGCAGTTCTTC

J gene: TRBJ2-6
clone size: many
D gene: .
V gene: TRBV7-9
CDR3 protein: CASGRPAISGANVLTF
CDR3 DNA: TGTGCCAGTGGCAGGCCCGCAATCTCTGGGGCCAACGTCCTGACTTTC

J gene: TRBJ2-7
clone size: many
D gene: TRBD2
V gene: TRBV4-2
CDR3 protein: CASSQEYGLAAYEQYF
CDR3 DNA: TGTGCCAGCAGCCAAGAATATGGACTAGCGGCATACGAGCAGTACTTC

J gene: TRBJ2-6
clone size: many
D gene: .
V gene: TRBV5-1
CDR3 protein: CASSHVTGANVLTF
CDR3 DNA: TGCGCCAGCAGCCATGTAACTGGGGCCAACGTCCTGACTTTC

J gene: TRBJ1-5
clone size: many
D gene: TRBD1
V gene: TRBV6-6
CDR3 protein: CASSYSIGQGANQPQHF
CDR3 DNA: TGTGCCAGCAGTTACTCGATAGGACAGGGGGCTAATCAGCCCCAGCATTTT

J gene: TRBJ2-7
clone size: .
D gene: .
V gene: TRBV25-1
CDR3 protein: CASSDPWADSYEQYF
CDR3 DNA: TGTGCCAGCAGTGATCCGTGGGCTGATTCCTACGAGCAGTACTTC

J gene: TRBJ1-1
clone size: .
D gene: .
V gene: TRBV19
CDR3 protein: CASSIFGNAEAFF
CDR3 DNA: TGTGCCAGTAGTATATTTGGGAACGCTGAAGCTTTCTTT